The clone carrying this T cell receptor beta chain was seen ten or more times. The target antigen is unknown. The data were obtained in a study of identical twins. The study, taken as a whole, reports: Partial confounding of zero-insertion analyses by invariant MAIT and iNKT cells was possible. Surplus twin overlap in beta out-of-frame sequences was less pronounced.

One entry per CDR3 protein results from TCRdb running MiXCR on the 5' RACE reads. The sample contains around 480,000 distinct CDR3 sequences, over 11% of which appear only once. Germline lookup yields CDR1 MNHNS and CDR2 SASEGT. The CDR3 runs to 14 residues. V was shortened by 5 bases and J by 7 bases, with 17 bases between the two germline ends. This same sample was also part of a study on yellow fever vaccine responses in identical twins.

The source material was CD4+ T cells sorted from blood. The chain links TRBV6-1 to TRBJ1-2, with D unclear. This clonotype was sampled from a woman aged 18-29 years in good health. As DNA, the CDR3 is TGTGCCAGCAGTAGGGCTCTAGGGCCGTTTGGCTACACCTTC. It translates to CASSRALGPFGYTF.